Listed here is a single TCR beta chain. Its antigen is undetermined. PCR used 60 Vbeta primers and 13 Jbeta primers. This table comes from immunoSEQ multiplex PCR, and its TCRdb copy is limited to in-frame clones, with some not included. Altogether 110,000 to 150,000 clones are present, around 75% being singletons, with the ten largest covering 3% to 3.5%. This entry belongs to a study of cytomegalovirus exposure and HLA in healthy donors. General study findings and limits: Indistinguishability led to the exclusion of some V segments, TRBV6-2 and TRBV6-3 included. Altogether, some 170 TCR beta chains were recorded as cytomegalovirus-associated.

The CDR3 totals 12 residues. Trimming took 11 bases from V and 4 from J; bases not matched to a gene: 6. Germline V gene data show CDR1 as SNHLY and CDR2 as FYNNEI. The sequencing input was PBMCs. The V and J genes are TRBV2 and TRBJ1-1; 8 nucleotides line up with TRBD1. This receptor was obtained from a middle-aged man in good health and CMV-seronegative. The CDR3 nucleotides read TGTGCCGGCATGGGGACAGGCACTGAAGCTTTCTTT. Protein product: CAGMGTGTEAFF.